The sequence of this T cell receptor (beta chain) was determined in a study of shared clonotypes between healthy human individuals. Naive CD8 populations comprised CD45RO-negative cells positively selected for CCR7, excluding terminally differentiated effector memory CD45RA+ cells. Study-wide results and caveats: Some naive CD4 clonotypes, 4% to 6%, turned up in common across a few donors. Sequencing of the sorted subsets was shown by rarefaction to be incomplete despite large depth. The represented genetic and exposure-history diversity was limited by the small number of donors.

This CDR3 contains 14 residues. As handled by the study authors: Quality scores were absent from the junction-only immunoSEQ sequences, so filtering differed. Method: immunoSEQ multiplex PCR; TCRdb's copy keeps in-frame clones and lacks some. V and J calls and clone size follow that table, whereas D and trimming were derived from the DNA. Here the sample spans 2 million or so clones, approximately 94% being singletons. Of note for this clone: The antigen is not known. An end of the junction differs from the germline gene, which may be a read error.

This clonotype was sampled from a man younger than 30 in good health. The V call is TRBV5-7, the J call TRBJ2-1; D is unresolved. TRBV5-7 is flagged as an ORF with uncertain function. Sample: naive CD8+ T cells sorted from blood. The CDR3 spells CASSLIFGPHGLIF. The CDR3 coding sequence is TGTGCCAGCAGCCTAATCTTTGGCCCCCACGGGCTGATCTTC.